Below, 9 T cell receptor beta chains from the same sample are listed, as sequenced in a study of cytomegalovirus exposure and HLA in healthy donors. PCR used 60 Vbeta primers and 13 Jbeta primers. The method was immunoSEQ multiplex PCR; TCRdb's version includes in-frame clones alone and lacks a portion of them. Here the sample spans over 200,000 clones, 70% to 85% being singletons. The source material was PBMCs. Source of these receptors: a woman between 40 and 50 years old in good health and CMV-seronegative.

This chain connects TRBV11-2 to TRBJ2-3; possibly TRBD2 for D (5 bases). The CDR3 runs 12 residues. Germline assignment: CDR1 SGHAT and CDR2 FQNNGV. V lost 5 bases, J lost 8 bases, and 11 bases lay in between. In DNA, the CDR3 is TGTGCCAGCAGCCTTTCTGGGAGTACGCAGTATTTT. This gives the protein CASSLSGSTQYF.

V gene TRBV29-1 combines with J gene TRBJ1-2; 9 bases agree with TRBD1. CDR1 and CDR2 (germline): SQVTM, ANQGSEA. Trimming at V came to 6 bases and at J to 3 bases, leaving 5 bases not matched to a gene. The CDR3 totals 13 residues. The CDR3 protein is CSVGDRVDYGYTF. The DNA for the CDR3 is TGCAGCGTAGGGGACAGGGTGGACTATGGCTACACCTTC. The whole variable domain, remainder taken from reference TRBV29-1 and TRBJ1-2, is SAVISQKPSRDICQRGTSLTIQCQVDSQVTMMFWYRQQPGQSLTLIATANQGSEATYESGFVIDKFPISRPNLTFSTLTVSNMSPEDSSIYLCSVGDRVDYGYTFGSGTRLTVV.

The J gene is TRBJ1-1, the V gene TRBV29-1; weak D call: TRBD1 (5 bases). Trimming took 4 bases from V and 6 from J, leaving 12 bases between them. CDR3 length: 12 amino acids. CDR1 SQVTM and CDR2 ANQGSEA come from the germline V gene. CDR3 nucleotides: TGCAGCGTTGGGGGGGACTCTTCTGAAGCTTTCTTT. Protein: CSVGGDSSEAFF.

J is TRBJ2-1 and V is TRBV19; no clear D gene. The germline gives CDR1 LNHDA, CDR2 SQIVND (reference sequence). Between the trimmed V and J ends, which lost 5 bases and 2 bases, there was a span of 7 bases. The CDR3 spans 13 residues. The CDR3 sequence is CASSLSPYNEQFF. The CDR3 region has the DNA TGTGCCAGTAGTCTTAGCCCCTACAATGAGCAGTTCTTC. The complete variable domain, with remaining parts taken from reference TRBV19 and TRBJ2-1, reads DGGITQSPKYLFRKEGQNVTLSCEQNLNHDAMYWYRQDPGQGLRLIYYSQIVNDFQKGDIAEGYSVSREKKESFPLTVTSAQKNPTAFYLCASSLSPYNEQFFGPGTRLTVL.

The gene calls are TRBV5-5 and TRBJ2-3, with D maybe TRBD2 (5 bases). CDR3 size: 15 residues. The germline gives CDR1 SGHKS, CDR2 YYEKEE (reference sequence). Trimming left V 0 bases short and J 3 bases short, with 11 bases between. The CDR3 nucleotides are TGTGCCAGCAGCTTGGCACTAGTTTTTACAGATACGCAGTATTTT. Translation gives CASSLALVFTDTQYF.

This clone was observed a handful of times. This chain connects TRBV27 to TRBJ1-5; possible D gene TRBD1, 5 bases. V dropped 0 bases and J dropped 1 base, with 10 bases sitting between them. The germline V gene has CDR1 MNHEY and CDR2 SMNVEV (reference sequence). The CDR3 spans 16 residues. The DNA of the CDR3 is TGTGCCAGCAGTTTATCGGGGGGGTCGAGCAATCAGCCCCAGCATTTT. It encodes CASSLSGGSSNQPQHF.

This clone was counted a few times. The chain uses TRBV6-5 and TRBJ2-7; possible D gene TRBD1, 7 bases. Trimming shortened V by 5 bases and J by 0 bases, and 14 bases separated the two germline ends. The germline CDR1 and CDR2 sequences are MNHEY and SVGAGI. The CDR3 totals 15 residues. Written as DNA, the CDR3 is TGTGCCAGCAGTCCCAGTCAGGGGGGCTCCTACGAGCAGTACTTC. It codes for CASSPSQGGSYEQYF.

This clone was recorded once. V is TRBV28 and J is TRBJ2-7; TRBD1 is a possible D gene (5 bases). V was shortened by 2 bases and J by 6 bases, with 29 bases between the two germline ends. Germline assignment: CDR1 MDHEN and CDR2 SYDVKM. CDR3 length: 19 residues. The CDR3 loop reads CASSLRWQGLLLSDLEQYF. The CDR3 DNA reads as TGTGCCAGCAGTTTACGTTGGCAGGGCCTACTTCTCTCGGATCTCGAGCAGTACTTC.

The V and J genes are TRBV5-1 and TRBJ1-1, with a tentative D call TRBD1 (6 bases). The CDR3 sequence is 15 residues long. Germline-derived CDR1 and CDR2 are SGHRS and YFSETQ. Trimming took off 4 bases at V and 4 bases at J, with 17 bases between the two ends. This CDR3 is CASSPGGGDSTEAFF. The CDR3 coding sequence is TGCGCCAGCAGCCCCGGGGGGGGCGACAGCACTGAAGCTTTCTTT.